The TCR beta chain under discussion was sequenced for a study of breast tumors, draining lymph nodes, adjacent tissues. Study-wide results and limits: Luminal-like breast cancer showed significantly higher tumor–nontumor repertoire similarity than basal-like. Tumor TCR diversity was below lymph nodes but above nontumor tissue. The data were judged consistent with most tumor T cells coming from lymph node and expanding in tumor.

Comment on this clonotype: Antigen unknown.

The length of the CDR3 is 13 residues. Germline values: CDR1 SGHTA, CDR2 FQGNSA. J gave up 6 bases and V 6 bases, and 5 bases lay outside the gene matches. TCRdb independently ran MiXCR on the multiplex PCR reads; one entry per CDR3 protein. This sample has 50,000 to 55,000 distinct CDR3 sequences, with roughly 40% found just once. The TCR comes from a female donor with breast cancer. Some clones in this sample may be carry-over from other donors' samples. The sample was breast tumor tissue. The chain carries TRBV7-2 and TRBJ1-5, with 7 bases matching TRBD1. This chain's CDR3 is CASSRQGGQPQHF. The CDR3 DNA follows: TGTGCCAGCAGTAGACAGGGTGGTCAGCCCCAGCATTTT.